What follows describes a single T cell receptor beta chain. What it recognizes is unknown. The sample originates from a study of graft-versus-host responses after intestinal transplantation. Data came from immunoSEQ multiplex PCR; TCRdb stores just in-frame clones and leaves some out. The sample has roughly 120,000 clones; less than 95% are singletons. Germline V CDR1 and CDR2: WSHSY, SAAADI. Deletions cut 4 bases from V and 1 base from J, with 10 bases between. The CDR3 has 14 amino acids. The chain recombines TRBV10-2 with TRBJ1-1, with D possibly matching TRBD1 (6 bases). The sample here was unstimulated CD4+ T cells sorted from spleen or lymph node cells, taken before intestinal transplant. This clonotype was sampled from a human donor who received an intestinal transplant. In nucleotides, the CDR3 is TGCGCCAGCAGTGTGCCGGGACAGAACACTGAAGCTTTCTTT. As protein: CASSVPGQNTEAFF.